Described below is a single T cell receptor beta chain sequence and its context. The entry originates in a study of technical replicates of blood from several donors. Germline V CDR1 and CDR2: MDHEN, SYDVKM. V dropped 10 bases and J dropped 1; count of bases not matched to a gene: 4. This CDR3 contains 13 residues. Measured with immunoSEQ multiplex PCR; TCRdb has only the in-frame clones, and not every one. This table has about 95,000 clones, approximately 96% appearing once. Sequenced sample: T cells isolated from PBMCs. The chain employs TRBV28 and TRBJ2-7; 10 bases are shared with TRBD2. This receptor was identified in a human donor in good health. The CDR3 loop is CATWTSGSYEQYF. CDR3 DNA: TGTGCCACGTGGACTAGCGGTTCCTACGAGCAGTACTTC.